This TCR beta chain was obtained from a study of cytotoxic CD8 clonotypes in ibrutinib-treated CLL. V shed 3 bases, J shed 0 bases, and the junction held 12 bases outside the gene matches. The CDR3 totals 18 residues. Per the germline V gene, CDR1 is SGHVS and CDR2 is FQNEAQ. The data were produced by immunoSEQ multiplex PCR, yet TCRdb's version contains in-frame clones alone and is incomplete. The profile shows some 140,000 clones, around 90% of them singletons. This TCR was recovered from a human donor with chronic lymphocytic leukemia. The chain is built from TRBV7-8 and TRBJ1-2; 8 nucleotides agree with TRBD1. Here the sequenced sample was PBMCs, taken after 12 months of ibrutinib treatment. The CDR3 nucleotides are TGTGCCAGCAGCTTTTACCGCCCAGGGGGCGCGACTAACTATGGCTACACCTTC. It codes for CASSFYRPGGATNYGYTF.